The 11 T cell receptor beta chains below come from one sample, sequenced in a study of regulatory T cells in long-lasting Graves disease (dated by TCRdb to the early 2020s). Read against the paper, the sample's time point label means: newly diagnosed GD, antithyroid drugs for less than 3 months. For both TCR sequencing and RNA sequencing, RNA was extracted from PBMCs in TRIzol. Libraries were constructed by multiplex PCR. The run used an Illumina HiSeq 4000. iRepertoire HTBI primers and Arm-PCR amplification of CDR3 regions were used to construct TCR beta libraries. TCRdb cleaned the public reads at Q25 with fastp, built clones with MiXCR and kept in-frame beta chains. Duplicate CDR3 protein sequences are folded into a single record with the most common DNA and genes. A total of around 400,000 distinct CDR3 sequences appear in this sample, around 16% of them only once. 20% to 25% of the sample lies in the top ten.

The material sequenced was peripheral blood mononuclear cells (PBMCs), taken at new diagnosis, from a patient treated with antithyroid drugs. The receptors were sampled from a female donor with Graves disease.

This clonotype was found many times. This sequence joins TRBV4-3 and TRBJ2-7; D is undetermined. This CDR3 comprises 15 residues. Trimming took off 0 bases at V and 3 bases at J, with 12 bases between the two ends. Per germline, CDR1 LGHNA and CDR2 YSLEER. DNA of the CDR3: TGCGCCAGCAGCCAAGATCGTGGCGGCTACTACGAGCAGTACTTC. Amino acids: CASSQDRGGYYEQYF.

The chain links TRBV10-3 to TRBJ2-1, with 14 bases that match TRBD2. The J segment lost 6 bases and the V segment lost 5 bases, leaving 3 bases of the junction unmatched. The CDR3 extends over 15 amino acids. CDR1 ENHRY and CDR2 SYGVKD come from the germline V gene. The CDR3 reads CAISQGLAGANEQFF. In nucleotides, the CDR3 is TGTGCCATCAGTCAGGGACTAGCGGGAGCCAATGAGCAGTTCTTC.

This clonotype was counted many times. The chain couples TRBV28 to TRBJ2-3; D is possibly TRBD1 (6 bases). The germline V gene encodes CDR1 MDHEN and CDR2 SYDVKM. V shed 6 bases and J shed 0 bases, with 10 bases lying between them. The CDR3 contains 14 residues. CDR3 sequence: CASREGQSTDTQYF. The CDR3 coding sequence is TGTGCCAGCAGAGAAGGACAGAGCACAGATACGCAGTATTTT.

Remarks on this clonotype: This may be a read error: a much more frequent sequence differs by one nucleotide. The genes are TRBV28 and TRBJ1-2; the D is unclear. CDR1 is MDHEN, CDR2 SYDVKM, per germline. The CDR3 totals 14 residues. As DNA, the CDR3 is TGTGCCCGCAGTTTACTGGGATCGAGCTATGGCTACACCTTC. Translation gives CARSLLGSSYGYTF.

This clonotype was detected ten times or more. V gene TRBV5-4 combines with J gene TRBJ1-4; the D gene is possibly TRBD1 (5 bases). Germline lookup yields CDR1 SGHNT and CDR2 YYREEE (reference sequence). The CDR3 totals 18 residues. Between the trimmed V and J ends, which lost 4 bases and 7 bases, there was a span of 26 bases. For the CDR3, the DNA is TGTGCCAGCAGCCCAACCTCCGCTGACAGCGGGCATGGTGAAAAACTGTTTTTT. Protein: CASSPTSADSGHGEKLFF.

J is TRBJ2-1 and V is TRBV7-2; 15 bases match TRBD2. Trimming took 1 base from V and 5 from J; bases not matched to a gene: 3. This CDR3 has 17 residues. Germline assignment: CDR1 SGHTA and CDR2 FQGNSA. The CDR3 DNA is TGTGCCAGCAGCTTAGGGACTAGCGGGAGGGCAGACAATGAGCAGTTCTTC. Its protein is CASSLGTSGRADNEQFF.

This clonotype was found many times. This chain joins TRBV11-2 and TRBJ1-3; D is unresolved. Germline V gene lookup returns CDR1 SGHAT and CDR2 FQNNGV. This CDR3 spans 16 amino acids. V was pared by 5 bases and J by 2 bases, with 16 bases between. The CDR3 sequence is CASSPRAGDTGNTIYF. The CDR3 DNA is TGTGCCAGCAGCCCCCGAGCAGGAGATACTGGAAACACCATATATTTT.

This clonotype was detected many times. CDR3 sequence reads: CASSAHGSQYF. The CDR3 nucleotides read TGTGCCAGCAGCGCCCACGGATCCCAGTACTTC. The chain couples TRBV7-2 to TRBJ2-5; no reliable D call. The V gene lost 5 bases and the J gene lost 9 bases, with 10 bases spanning the gap. CDR3 length: 11 residues. Germline V gene data show CDR1 as SGHTA and CDR2 as FQGNSA.

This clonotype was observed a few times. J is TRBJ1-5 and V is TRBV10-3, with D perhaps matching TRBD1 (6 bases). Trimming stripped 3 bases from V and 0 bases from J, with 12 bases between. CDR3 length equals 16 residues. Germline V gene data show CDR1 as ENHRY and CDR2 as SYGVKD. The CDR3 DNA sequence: TGTGCCATCAGTGATAGGGGGTCCGATAGCAATCAGCCCCAGCATTTT. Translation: CAISDRGSDSNQPQHF.

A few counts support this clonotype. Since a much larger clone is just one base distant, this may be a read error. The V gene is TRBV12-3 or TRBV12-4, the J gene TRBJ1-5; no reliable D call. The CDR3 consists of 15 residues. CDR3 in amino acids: CACSPGDYSNQPQHF. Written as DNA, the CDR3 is TGTGCCTGCAGCCCAGGTGATTATAGCAATCAGCCCCAGCATTTT.

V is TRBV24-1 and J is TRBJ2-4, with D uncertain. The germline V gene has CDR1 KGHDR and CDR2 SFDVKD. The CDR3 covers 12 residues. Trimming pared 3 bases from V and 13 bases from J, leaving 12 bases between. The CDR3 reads CATSDPPGSQYF. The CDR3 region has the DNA TGTGCCACCAGTGATCCTCCCGGGTCCCAGTACTTC.